The T cell receptor beta chain under discussion was sequenced for a study of blood T cell repertoires in COVID-19. The wider study: Samples of COVID-19 (acute and convalescent) were obtained from the United States, Italy and Spain.

The CDR3 loop spans 16 amino acids. J was trimmed by 6 bases and V by 4 bases; bases with no gene match: 8. The V gene's germline CDR1 is SGHTA and CDR2 FQGNSA. The repertoire was sequenced with immunoSEQ multiplex PCR; TCRdb's copy has only in-frame clones and lacks some. The sample yields 200,000 to 250,000 clones, approximately 86% seen once. The receptor was derived from a woman aged 80 or over with acute or convalescent COVID-19. This chain uses TRBV7-2 with TRBJ1-6; TRBD1 matches at 8 bases. The sample taken for sequencing was peripheral blood. In DNA, the CDR3 is TGTGCCAGCAGCTCGGGACAGGAGGGGCGTAATTCACCCCTCCACTTT. The encoded protein is CASSSGQEGRNSPLHF. The full variable domain, rest sourced from reference TRBV7-2 and TRBJ1-6, is GAGVSQSPSNKVTEKGKDVELRCDPISGHTALYWYRQSLGQGLEFLIYFQGNSAPDKSGLPSDRFSAERTGGSVSTLTIQRTQQEDSAVYLCASSSGQEGRNSPLHFGNGTRLTVT.